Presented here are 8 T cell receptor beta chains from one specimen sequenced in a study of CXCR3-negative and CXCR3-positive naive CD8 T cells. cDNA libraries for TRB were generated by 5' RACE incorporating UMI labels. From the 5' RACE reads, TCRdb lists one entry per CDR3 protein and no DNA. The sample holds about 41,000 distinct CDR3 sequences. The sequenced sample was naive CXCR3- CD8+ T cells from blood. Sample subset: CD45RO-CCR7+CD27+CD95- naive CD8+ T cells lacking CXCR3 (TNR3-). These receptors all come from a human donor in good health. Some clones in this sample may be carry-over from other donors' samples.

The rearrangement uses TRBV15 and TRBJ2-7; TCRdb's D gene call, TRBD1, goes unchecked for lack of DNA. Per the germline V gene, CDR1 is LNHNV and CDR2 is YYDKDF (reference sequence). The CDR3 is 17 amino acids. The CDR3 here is CATSRTTGGLNHYEQYF.

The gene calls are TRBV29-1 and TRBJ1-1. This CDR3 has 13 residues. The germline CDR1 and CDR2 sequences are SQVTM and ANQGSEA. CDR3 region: CSVEYPRNTEAFF.

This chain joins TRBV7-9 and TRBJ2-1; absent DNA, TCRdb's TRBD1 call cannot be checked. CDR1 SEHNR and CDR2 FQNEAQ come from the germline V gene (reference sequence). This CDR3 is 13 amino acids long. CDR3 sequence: CASRAFTGDEQFF.

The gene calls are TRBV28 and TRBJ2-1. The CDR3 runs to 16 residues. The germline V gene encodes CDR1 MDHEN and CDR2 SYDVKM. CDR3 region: CASSLVSASSYNEQFF.

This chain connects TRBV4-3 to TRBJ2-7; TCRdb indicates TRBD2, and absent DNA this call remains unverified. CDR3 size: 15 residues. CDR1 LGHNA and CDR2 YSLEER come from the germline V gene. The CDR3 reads CASSQDRNSPYEQYF.

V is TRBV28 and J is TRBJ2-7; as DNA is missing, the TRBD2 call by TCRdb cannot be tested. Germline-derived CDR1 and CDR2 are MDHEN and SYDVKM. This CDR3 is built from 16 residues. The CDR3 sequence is CASSLPTSENSYEQYF.

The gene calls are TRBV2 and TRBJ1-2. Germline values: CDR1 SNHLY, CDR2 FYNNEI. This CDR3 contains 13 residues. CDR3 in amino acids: CASSEAKHYGYTF.

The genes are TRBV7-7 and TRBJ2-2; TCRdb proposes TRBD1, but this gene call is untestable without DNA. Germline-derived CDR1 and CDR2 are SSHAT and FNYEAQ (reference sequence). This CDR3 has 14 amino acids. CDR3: CASSSGGYAGELFF.